This T cell receptor (beta chain) appears in the sequencing data of a study of blood T cells in healthy people across ages. Primed by a sample-barcoded 5' primer and a J-beta primer mix, a second PCR proceeded for about 7 to 12 cycles. TCRdb itself ran the 5' RACE reads through MiXCR, one entry per CDR3 protein. The table has roughly 800,000 distinct CDR3 sequences, 20% to 25% seen once. From germline, CDR1 is PRHDT and CDR2 FYEKMQ (reference sequence). CDR3 length equals 15 residues. Trimming left V 7 bases short and J 8 bases short, with 21 bases between. These data also featured in a second study, about T cells of mothers and their children.

J is TRBJ2-1 and V is TRBV13; the D gene could be TRBD1 or TRBD2 (5 bases each). Sequenced material: blood. The source of this sequence is a boy aged 5-17 years in good health. The CDR3 DNA reads as TGTGCCAGCACTGCCGGGGCCCCTATAGTCGATGAGCAGTTCTTC. It codes for CASTAGAPIVDEQFF.